Listed here is a single T cell receptor (beta chain). The target antigen is unknown. These data come from a study of shared clonotypes between healthy human individuals. Overall study findings and caveats: The study sampled only blood, and tissue repertoires likely differ.

V lost 0 bases to trimming and J lost 5 bases, with 16 bases between them. Germline CDR1 is PRHDT and CDR2 is FYEKMQ (reference sequence). This CDR3 is built from 16 residues. Produced via immunoSEQ multiplex PCR; TCRdb's table is partial and in-frame only. The sample has more than 2,000,000 clones, approximately 92% seen once. The specimen was naive CD4+ T cells sorted from blood. As for subset: CD45RA+ positively selected. The J gene is TRBJ2-5, the V gene TRBV13; D unclear. The clonotype was recovered from a man aged 18-30 years in good health. The CDR3 DNA follows: TGTGCCAGCAGCTTAGGATCGGCCAGCCCGGTGGAGACCCAGTACTTC. Protein sequence: CASSLGSASPVETQYF.